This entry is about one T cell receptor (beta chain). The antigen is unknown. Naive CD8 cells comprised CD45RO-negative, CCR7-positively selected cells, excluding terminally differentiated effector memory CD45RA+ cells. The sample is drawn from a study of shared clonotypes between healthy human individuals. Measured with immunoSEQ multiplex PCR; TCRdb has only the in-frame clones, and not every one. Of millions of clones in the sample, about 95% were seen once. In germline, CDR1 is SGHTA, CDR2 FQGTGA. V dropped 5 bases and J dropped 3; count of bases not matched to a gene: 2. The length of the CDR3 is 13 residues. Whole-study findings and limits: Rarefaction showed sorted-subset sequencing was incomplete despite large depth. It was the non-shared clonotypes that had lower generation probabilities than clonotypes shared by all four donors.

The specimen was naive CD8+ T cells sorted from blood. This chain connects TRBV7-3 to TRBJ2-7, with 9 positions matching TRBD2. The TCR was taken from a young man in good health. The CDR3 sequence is CASSPTSGYEQYF. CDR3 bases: TGTGCCAGCAGCCCGACTAGCGGCTACGAGCAGTACTTC. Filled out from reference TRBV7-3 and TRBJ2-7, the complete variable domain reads GAGVSQTPSNKVTEKGKYVELRCDPISGHTALYWYRQSLGQGPEFLIYFQGTGAADDSGLPNDRFFAVRPEGSVSTLKIQRTERGDSAVYLCASSPTSGYEQYFGPGTRLTVT.